The next 14 T cell receptor beta chains were all read from a single sample in a study of CD8+ T cells in alopecia areata. RNA was isolated and reverse transcribed to cDNA, the sequencing template. Clones were sequenced by immunoSEQ multiplex PCR, and TCRdb holds only the in-frame ones, with some missing. The top ten clones hold 0.48% of a sample with roughly 200,000 clones, 30% to 40% of them seen once. The sample's treatment: oral pan-JAK inhibitor, 5-10 mg twice daily. Material: CD4+ T cells sorted from blood, obtained between weeks 30 and 35, from a patient treated with tofacitinib. These TCRs come from a human donor with alopecia areata.

The sample holds a few counts of this clone. V and J are TRBV10-3 and TRBJ2-1, with 14 bases aligning to TRBD2. This CDR3 is built from 18 residues. CDR1 ENHRY and CDR2 SYGVKD come from the germline V gene. J was trimmed by 6 bases and V by 6 bases; bases with no gene match: 13. Here the CDR3 DNA reads TGTGCCATCAGGACCGGACCGGGACTAGCGGGGGATACCAATGAGCAGTTCTTC. Its translation is CAIRTGPGLAGDTNEQFF.

The chain uses TRBV7-9 and TRBJ1-2; 7 nucleotides line up with TRBD1. The CDR3 extends over 14 amino acids. CDR1 and CDR2 from the germline V gene are SEHNR and FQNEAQ (reference sequence). V trimming: 1 base; J trimming: 6 bases; junction bases outside the gene matches: 5. CDR3 sequence reads: CASSLGEGADGYTF. DNA for the CDR3: TGTGCCAGCAGCTTAGGCGAGGGGGCGGATGGCTACACCTTC.

This clone showed up just a few times. The chain combines TRBV29-1 with TRBJ1-1; no definite D call. The CDR3 spans 10 residues. V dropped 6 bases and J dropped 7 bases, with 9 bases sitting between them. Germline V gene lookup returns CDR1 SQVTM and CDR2 ANQGSEA. The CDR3 nucleotides read TGCAGCGTGGGGTACCTTGAAGCTTTCTTT. This codes for CSVGYLEAFF.

This clone has more than one count but fewer than ten. V gene TRBV5-4 combines with J gene TRBJ2-3; tentatively, D is TRBD1 or TRBD2 (6 bases each). CDR3 length: 16 amino acids. The V gene's germline CDR1 is SGHNT and CDR2 YYREEE (reference sequence). The ends were cut back, 2 bases at V and 9 bases at J, with 22 bases in the middle. The CDR3, as DNA: TGTGCCAGCAGCTTTATTACCGGGGGCCACCACCGCACGCAGTATTTT. Translated, it gives CASSFITGGHHRTQYF.

This chain uses TRBV5-4 with TRBJ1-2, with TRBD1 identical over 8 bases. The V gene's germline CDR1 is SGHNT and CDR2 YYREEE (reference sequence). The CDR3 covers 16 residues. V trimming: 4 bases; J trimming: 3 bases; junction bases outside the gene matches: 11. CDR3 in amino acids: CASSLGPGQGDYGYTF. CDR3 DNA: TGTGCCAGCAGCCTCGGGCCCGGACAGGGAGACTATGGCTACACCTTC.

Concerning this clone: The likely explanation is a read error, given a far larger clone one base away. Within the sample, other DNA sequences also encode this same CDR3. V usage is TRBV4-1 and J usage is TRBJ1-2; D gene uncertain. CDR1 and CDR2 from the germline V gene are MGHRA and YSYEKL. Trimming left V 2 bases short and J 4 bases short, with 5 bases between. The CDR3 length is 12 residues. This CDR3 reads CASSQSAYGYTF. The CDR3 DNA reads as TGCGCCAGCAGCCAATCGGCCTATGGCTACACCTTC.

This chain uses TRBV19 with TRBJ2-7; possibly TRBD1 for D (7 bases). The length of the CDR3 is 15 residues. Deletions cut 5 bases from V and 3 bases from J, with 17 bases between. The germline gives CDR1 LNHDA, CDR2 SQIVND (reference sequence). The CDR3 reads CASSFRTGLNYEQYF. The CDR3 nucleotides are TGTGCCAGTAGTTTTCGGACAGGACTAAACTACGAGCAGTACTTC.

This chain uses TRBV5-1 with TRBJ2-4, with D unclear. CDR3 length equals 14 residues. The V gene lost 4 bases and the J gene lost 3 bases, with 11 bases spanning the gap. Germline V gene data show CDR1 as SGHRS and CDR2 as YFSETQ. CDR3 protein: CASSQPGDKNIQYF. CDR3 bases: TGCGCCAGCAGCCAACCTGGGGACAAAAACATTCAGTACTTC.

The chain carries TRBV7-8 and TRBJ2-3, with no clear D. This CDR3 is built from 15 residues. From germline, CDR1 is SGHVS and CDR2 FQNEAQ. V lost 1 base, J lost 0 bases, and 8 bases lay in between. The CDR3 region is CASSLDQISTDTQYF. CDR3 DNA sequence: TGTGCCAGCAGCTTAGATCAGATAAGCACAGATACGCAGTATTTT.

A few counts support this clone. The chain recombines TRBV5-4 with TRBJ1-2; unclear D gene. Germline V lookup: CDR1 SGHNT, CDR2 YYREEE (reference sequence). Trimming left V 5 bases short and J 4 bases short, with 15 bases between. The CDR3 loop spans 14 amino acids. The chain's CDR3 is CASRTGEGFYGYTF. The CDR3 DNA follows: TGTGCCAGCAGAACCGGCGAAGGGTTCTATGGCTACACCTTC.

This clone turned up a few times. The rearrangement links TRBV5-5 to TRBJ2-1; no definite D call. The CDR3 covers 15 residues. Trimming shortened V by 0 bases and J by 2 bases, and 9 bases separated the two germline ends. Germline CDR1 reads SGHKS; CDR2 reads YYEKEE (reference sequence). This CDR3 reads CASSLDLQTYNEQFF. CDR3 sequence (DNA): TGTGCCAGCAGCTTGGATTTACAGACCTACAATGAGCAGTTCTTC.

J is TRBJ1-1 and V is TRBV27; 7 bases align to TRBD1. Per the germline V gene, CDR1 is MNHEY and CDR2 is SMNVEV (reference sequence). After removal of 4 bases from V and 7 bases from J, the junction contained 6 bases not matched to a gene. CDR3 length equals 13 residues. For the CDR3, the DNA is TGTGCCAGCAGTTACCTGGGACAGCTTGAAGCTTTCTTT. Translated, it gives CASSYLGQLEAFF.

This chain joins TRBV10-3 and TRBJ1-1; tentative D call: TRBD1 (5 bases). CDR1 ENHRY and CDR2 SYGVKD come from the germline V gene. The CDR3 runs to 13 residues. The V end was cut by 6 bases, the J end by 3 bases, with 11 bases between. The CDR3 sequence: CAISPGGDTEAFF. CDR3 nucleotides: TGTGCCATCAGCCCCGGGGGGGACACTGAAGCTTTCTTT.

The V gene is TRBV29-1, the J gene TRBJ2-1, with TRBD1 matching over 9 bases. The CDR3 spans 12 residues. Germline-derived CDR1 and CDR2 are SQVTM and ANQGSEA. V gave up 7 bases and J gave up 6 bases; unmatched junction bases: 4. This CDR3 is CSAGQGSNEQFF. In DNA form, the CDR3 reads TGCAGCGCCGGACAGGGGAGCAATGAGCAGTTCTTC.